This T cell receptor beta chain came from a study of Ad26.COV2.S vaccination and SARS-CoV-2 variants. Treatment noted: about 20 received Ad26.COV2.S at low or high dose, single or two shots; 5 received placebo; per-sample allocation not given. The study sampled participants on day 63 after the first vaccine or placebo injection. The CDR3 runs to 11 residues. The germline V gene encodes CDR1 SNHLY and CDR2 FYNNEI. V was trimmed by 5 bases and J by 7 bases, leaving 9 bases between them. This clone was observed once. Using immunoSEQ multiplex PCR, the repertoire was profiled, and TCRdb retains in-frame clones only, with some absent. Among around 370,000 clones listed, 70% to 90% were seen once.

J is TRBJ2-7 and V is TRBV2; D perhaps matches TRBD1 (6 bases). This clonotype originated in a person aged 18-60 years who received the Ad26.COV2.S COVID-19 vaccine or a placebo. The material sequenced was peripheral blood, taken in a trial of Ad26.COV2.S vaccine versus placebo. The CDR3 reads CASSRGGEQYF. As DNA, the CDR3 is TGTGCCAGCAGTAGAGGGGGAGAGCAGTACTTC.